The 18 T cell receptor beta chains presented below share a single source sample, sequenced in a study of blood T cell repertoires in COVID-19. Sequencing used immunoSEQ multiplex PCR; TCRdb keeps in-frame clones, though not all of them. The sample has 180,000 or so clones, 75% to 90% seen once. The specimen was peripheral blood. The origin of the receptors is a woman aged 55-69 years with acute or convalescent COVID-19.

The chain carries TRBV5-5 and TRBJ2-1; TRBD2 matches 8 bases. J gave up 8 bases and V 7 bases, and 5 bases lay outside the gene matches. Germline V gives CDR1 SGHKS, CDR2 YYEKEE (reference sequence). The CDR3 is 12 residues long. DNA of the CDR3: TGTGCCAGCTGGTTAGCGGGATATGAGCAGTTCTTC. Translation gives CASWLAGYEQFF. The full variable domain, its missing parts supplied by reference TRBV5-5 and TRBJ2-1, is DAGVTQSPTHLIKTRGQQVTLRCSPISGHKSVSWYQQVLGQGPQFIFQYYEKEERGRGNFPDRFSARQFPNYSSELNVNALLLGDSALYLCASWLAGYEQFFGPGTRLTVL.

V gene TRBV18 combines with J gene TRBJ1-1, with 7 bases identical to TRBD1. Germline CDR1 KGHSH, CDR2 LQKENI. V gave up 4 bases and J gave up 1 base; unmatched junction bases: 6. The CDR3 sequence is 15 residues long. The CDR3 DNA reads as TGTGCCAGCTCACTTATGGGACAGCAGAACACTGAAGCTTTCTTT. Translating gives CASSLMGQQNTEAFF.

V gene TRBV3-1 (or the pseudogene TRBV3-2) combines with J gene TRBJ2-2, with 8 bases lining up with TRBD2. Per the germline V gene, CDR1 is LGHDT and CDR2 is YNNKEL (reference sequence). The CDR3 consists of 13 residues. V gave up 11 bases and J gave up 8 bases; unmatched junction bases: 10. This chain's CDR3 is CASRISGIGELFF. The CDR3 bases are TGTGCCTCCCGGATTAGCGGGATAGGGGAGCTGTTTTTT.

This chain uses TRBV15 with TRBJ2-1, with D possibly being TRBD2 (6 bases). Per the germline V gene, CDR1 is LNHNV and CDR2 is YYDKDF (reference sequence). Trimming removed 5 bases from V and 8 bases from J, with 19 bases in between. The CDR3 covers 15 residues. DNA of the CDR3: TGTGCCACCAGCCTTGCATCCCCTGGGGAGGATGAGCAGTTCTTC. Amino acid sequence: CATSLASPGEDEQFF.

In its sample, this clone was seen a few times. The chain carries TRBV27 and TRBJ1-5; D not resolved. The CDR3 runs to 17 residues. With 6 bases removed from V and 0 bases from J, the gap between germline ends came to 18 bases. Germline CDR1 and CDR2: MNHEY and SMNVEV (reference sequence). CDR3 amino acids: CASSLRVGGSSNQPQHF. The DNA of the CDR3 is TGTGCCAGCAGCCTACGGGTGGGAGGGAGTAGCAATCAGCCCCAGCATTTT.

The genes are TRBV19 and TRBJ2-2; D is undetermined. The CDR3 runs 14 residues. The germline CDR1 and CDR2 sequences are LNHDA and SQIVND (reference sequence). Deletions cut 3 bases from V and 0 bases from J, with 5 bases between. DNA for the CDR3: TGTGCCAGTAGTATTGCAGCGAACACCGGGGAGCTGTTTTTT. The encoded protein is CASSIAANTGELFF.

The J gene is TRBJ2-7, the V gene TRBV5-5; D remains unclear. Germline CDR1 SGHKS, CDR2 YYEKEE (reference sequence). The CDR3 extends over 15 amino acids. Trimming shortened V by 1 base and J by 0 bases, and 11 bases separated the two germline ends. CDR3 sequence reads: CASSLLPSSSYEQYF. The CDR3 DNA is TGTGCCAGCAGCTTGTTACCCTCGAGCTCCTACGAGCAGTACTTC. The full variable domain, rest sourced from reference TRBV5-5 and TRBJ2-7, is DAGVTQSPTHLIKTRGQQVTLRCSPISGHKSVSWYQQVLGQGPQFIFQYYEKEERGRGNFPDRFSARQFPNYSSELNVNALLLGDSALYLCASSLLPSSSYEQYFGPGTRLTVT.

This sequence joins TRBV6-5 and TRBJ2-1; maybe TRBD2 (6 bases). The CDR3 loop spans 15 amino acids. V was cut by 4 bases and J by 9 bases, with 19 bases left in between. Germline assignment: CDR1 MNHEY and CDR2 SVGAGI. The DNA for the CDR3 is TGTGCCAGCAGTTCACACGGCGGGAAATCTGGTGAGCAGTTCTTC. This sequence encodes CASSSHGGKSGEQFF.

The rearrangement joins TRBV11-2 to TRBJ1-2; TRBD1 is a possible D gene (6 bases). Trimming took off 7 bases at V and 6 bases at J, with 21 bases between the two ends. The CDR3 runs to 15 residues. Germline CDR1 and CDR2: SGHAT and FQNNGV. The DNA of the CDR3 is TGTGCCAGCACCCCGGGGGGGCGGCTGGGCCATGGCTACACCTTC. Amino acids: CASTPGGRLGHGYTF.

The V gene is TRBV7-2, the J gene TRBJ1-5, with a possible D match to TRBD1 (5 bases). The CDR3 has 17 amino acids. Germline assignment: CDR1 SGHTA and CDR2 FQGNSA. V lost 5 bases to trimming and J lost 4 bases, with 21 bases between them. CDR3 coding DNA: TGTGCCAGCAGCCCCGTTTCATTCAGGGTAGGAAATCAGCCCCAGCATTTT. Residues: CASSPVSFRVGNQPQHF.

The gene calls are TRBV7-2 and TRBJ2-3; weak D call: TRBD2 (6 bases). V gave up 6 bases and J gave up 4 bases, with 23 bases separating them. CDR3 length equals 17 residues. CDR1 is SGHTA, CDR2 FQGNSA, per germline. CDR3 sequence reads: CASSPRPGRRVADTQYF. In DNA, the CDR3 is TGTGCCAGCAGTCCTCGGCCGGGTCGGAGGGTAGCAGATACGCAGTATTTT.

The chain links TRBV5-6 to TRBJ1-2; 7 bases are shared with TRBD1. The germline V gene has CDR1 SGHDT and CDR2 YYEEEE. The CDR3 has 16 residues. Trimming cost V 1 base and J 5 bases; bases outside gene matches: 11. The CDR3 spells CASSLRFGQAEYGYTF. CDR3 coding DNA: TGTGCCAGCAGCTTGCGTTTTGGACAGGCGGAATATGGCTACACCTTC.

This rearrangement joins TRBV11-1 to TRBJ2-7; weak D call: TRBD1 (5 bases). The CDR3 is 14 residues long. The germline V gene has CDR1 SGHAT and CDR2 FQDESV (reference sequence). V shed 0 bases and J shed 1 base, with 7 bases lying between them. The CDR3 protein is CASSLAGPSYEQYF. The CDR3 nucleotides read TGTGCCAGCAGCTTAGCGGGGCCTTCCTACGAGCAGTACTTC.

The chain joins TRBV28 to TRBJ1-1; D is ambiguous. This CDR3 has 15 residues. Germline lookup yields CDR1 MDHEN and CDR2 SYDVKM. Trimming removed 6 bases at V and 0 bases at J, with 14 bases between. CDR3: CASRGGILLNTEAFF. The DNA of the CDR3 is TGTGCCAGCAGGGGAGGGATCCTTTTGAACACTGAAGCTTTCTTT.

A few counts support this clone. The chain has TRBV5-1 and TRBJ2-1; 9 bases align to TRBD2. The CDR3 length is 16 residues. Germline CDR1 reads SGHRS; CDR2 reads YFSETQ. Losses at the gene ends were 4 bases for V and 6 bases for J; bases not matched to a gene: 11. CDR3 bases: TGCGCCAGCAGCCTATTAGCGGGAGTGCCCACCAATGAGCAGTTCTTC. Its translation is CASSLLAGVPTNEQFF.

This clone was seen a single time. The rearrangement uses TRBV11-3 and TRBJ1-2; 7 bases are shared with TRBD1. The junction had 5 bases not matched to a gene; V was cut back by 5 bases and J by 8 bases. Germline CDR1 SGHNT, CDR2 YENEEA. This CDR3 is built from 12 residues. For the CDR3, the DNA is TGTGCCAGCAGCCTCCAGGGGGAGGGCTACACCTTC. This codes for CASSLQGEGYTF.

The V gene is TRBV6-2 or TRBV6-3, the J gene TRBJ2-1, with D possibly being TRBD1 (6 bases). The germline V gene encodes CDR1 MNHEY and CDR2 SVGEGT. Trimming left V 6 bases short and J 1 base short, with 16 bases between. The CDR3 contains 16 residues. CDR3 in amino acids: CASSPKTGLSYNEQFF. The CDR3, as DNA: TGTGCCAGCAGCCCGAAAACAGGGTTATCCTACAATGAGCAGTTCTTC.

V is TRBV5-1 and J is TRBJ2-5, with 10 bases matching TRBD2. Germline trimming cut 5 bases from V and 2 bases from J; bases unmatched to any gene: 9. Germline V gene data show CDR1 as SGHRS and CDR2 as YFSETQ. The CDR3 consists of 16 residues. The CDR3 loop is CASSLSGRLLQETQYF. CDR3 nucleotide sequence: TGCGCCAGCAGTCTTAGCGGGAGGCTACTACAAGAGACCCAGTACTTC.